The 24 T cell receptor beta chains presented below share a single source sample, sequenced in a study of blood T cell repertoires in COVID-19. Profiled with immunoSEQ multiplex PCR; TCRdb holds only in-frame clones, not every one. This sample carries about 170,000 clones, about four fifths of them seen once, and the ten largest clones take roughly 2%. Sequenced: peripheral blood. The receptors were sampled from a woman of 80 years or more with acute or convalescent COVID-19.

V usage is TRBV19 and J usage is TRBJ2-3; D unresolved. With 4 bases removed from V and 3 bases from J, the gap between germline ends came to 2 bases. The CDR3 sequence is 11 residues long. Per germline, CDR1 LNHDA and CDR2 SQIVND (reference sequence). CDR3 bases: TGTGCCAGTAGTACGACAGATACGCAGTATTTT. Its translation is CASSTTDTQYF.

The rearrangement links TRBV7-9 to TRBJ1-2, with D maybe TRBD1 (6 bases). Per germline, CDR1 SEHNR and CDR2 FQNEAQ (reference sequence). Trimming took 4 bases from V and 0 from J, leaving 12 bases between them. The length of the CDR3 is 15 residues. The CDR3 here is CASSSTDSPNYGYTF. CDR3 nucleotides: TGTGCCAGCAGCTCTACGGACAGCCCTAACTATGGCTACACCTTC. The full variable domain, rest sourced from reference TRBV7-9 and TRBJ1-2, is DTGVSQNPRHKITKRGQNVTFRCDPISEHNRLYWYRQTLGQGPEFLTYFQNEAQLEKSRLLSDRFSAERPKGSFSTLEIQRTEQGDSAMYLCASSSTDSPNYGYTFGSGTRLTVV.

The genes are TRBV7-2 and TRBJ2-1; 10 nucleotides line up with TRBD1. There are 17 residues in the CDR3. The V segment lost 6 bases and the J segment 2 bases; nucleotides outside the gene matches: 10. The germline V gene encodes CDR1 SGHTA and CDR2 FQGNSA. The DNA for the CDR3 is TGTGCCAGCAGTTTGTTACCAGGACAGGGGGCCTACAATGAGCAGTTCTTC. It encodes CASSLLPGQGAYNEQFF.

The genes are TRBV11-3 and TRBJ1-1; D is perhaps TRBD1 (6 bases). The CDR3 totals 13 residues. The V gene's germline CDR1 is SGHNT and CDR2 YENEEA. Deletions cut 5 bases from V and 2 bases from J, with 9 bases between. CDR3 nucleotides: TGTGCCAGCAGCCAGACAGGAAACACTGAAGCTTTCTTT. Its protein product is CASSQTGNTEAFF.

This clone appeared a single time. The chain carries TRBV18 and TRBJ2-4; no clear D gene. V was trimmed by 3 bases and J by 8 bases, leaving 8 bases between them. The CDR3 has 12 amino acids. Germline V CDR1 and CDR2: KGHSH, LQKENI. For the CDR3, the DNA is TGTGCCAGCTCACCTGCGGTCGACATTCAGTACTTC. Protein product: CASSPAVDIQYF.

The rearrangement joins TRBV6-5 to TRBJ2-2, with D possibly being TRBD2 (5 bases). This CDR3 comprises 12 residues. CDR1 MNHEY and CDR2 SVGAGI come from the germline V gene. Trimming removed 6 bases at V and 6 bases at J, with 8 bases between. The CDR3 reads CASSRGAGELFF. In nucleotides, the CDR3 is TGTGCCAGCAGCCGGGGAGCCGGGGAGCTGTTTTTT.

This sequence joins TRBV12-3 or TRBV12-4 and TRBJ1-2; the D is unclear. V lost 3 bases, J lost 6 bases, and 8 bases lay in between. There are 12 residues in the CDR3. In DNA form, the CDR3 reads TGTGCCAGCAGTTTTGAGGGTCATGGCTACACCTTC. It codes for CASSFEGHGYTF.

The sample holds one count of this clone. The chain employs TRBV7-9 and TRBJ2-3; TRBD2 matches 9 bases. This CDR3 is 16 amino acids long. The trim removed 2 bases at V and 4 bases at J, leaving 7 bases unmatched. Germline lookup yields CDR1 SEHNR and CDR2 FQNEAQ (reference sequence). CDR3 sequence: CASSLLAGKGADTQYF. The CDR3 DNA reads as TGTGCCAGCAGCTTACTAGCGGGGAAAGGGGCAGATACGCAGTATTTT.

The V and J genes are TRBV18 and TRBJ2-1; D is perhaps TRBD2 (5 bases). Germline values: CDR1 KGHSH, CDR2 LQKENI. V lost 0 bases to trimming and J lost 0 bases, with 6 bases between them. The CDR3 contains 15 residues. The CDR3 loop reads CASSPPGSSYNEQFF. The CDR3 DNA sequence: TGTGCCAGCTCACCACCAGGGAGCTCCTACAATGAGCAGTTCTTC.

The chain employs TRBV12-5 and TRBJ2-3, with 8 bases that match TRBD2. Germline-derived CDR1 and CDR2 are LGHNT and FRNRAP. This CDR3 comprises 13 residues. V dropped 1 base and J dropped 8; count of bases not matched to a gene: 2. For the CDR3, the DNA is TGTGCTAGTGGTTTGGCGGGAGGGGGTACGCAGTATTTT. Residues: CASGLAGGGTQYF.

J is TRBJ2-3 and V is TRBV9; 7 nucleotides match TRBD1. Per germline, CDR1 SGDLS and CDR2 YYNGEE. The CDR3 covers 15 residues. The V and J ends lost 4 bases and 3 bases, in that order; junction bases with no gene match: 8. CDR3 in DNA: TGTGCCAGCAGCTCCCGACAGGGTACAACAGATACGCAGTATTTT. This gives the protein CASSSRQGTTDTQYF.

The gene calls are TRBV5-4 and TRBJ1-1, with D perhaps TRBD1 (5 bases). This CDR3 spans 15 amino acids. The germline V gene has CDR1 SGHNT and CDR2 YYREEE (reference sequence). Trimming removed 0 bases from V and 0 bases from J, with 9 bases in between. This CDR3 reads CASSLGQQMNTEAFF. The CDR3, as DNA: TGTGCCAGCAGCTTGGGACAGCAGATGAACACTGAAGCTTTCTTT.

This clone showed up just a few times. V and J are TRBV28 and TRBJ1-1, with a weak D call TRBD1 (6 bases). This CDR3 contains 14 residues. With 5 bases removed from V and 5 bases from J, the gap between germline ends came to 15 bases. Germline values: CDR1 MDHEN, CDR2 SYDVKM. Here the CDR3 reads CASSLQGSRTEAFF. Written as DNA, the CDR3 is TGTGCCAGCAGTCTTCAGGGGTCGAGGACTGAAGCTTTCTTT. Combining the CDR3 with reference TRBV28 and TRBJ1-1 gives the whole variable domain DVKVTQSSRYLVKRTGEKVFLECVQDMDHENMFWYRQDPGLGLRLIYFSYDVKMKEKGDIPEGYSVSREKKERFSLILESASTNQTSMYLCASSLQGSRTEAFFGQGTRLTVV.

CDR3 sequence reads: CASSDLTGELGYGYTF. The CDR3 nucleotides read TGTGCCAGCAGCGATCTGACAGGGGAGTTAGGTTATGGCTACACCTTC. The chain has TRBV11-2 and TRBJ1-2; 8 bases align to TRBD1. The ends lost 5 bases at V and 5 bases at J; junction bases unmatched: 13. The CDR3 runs 16 residues. From germline, CDR1 is SGHAT and CDR2 FQNNGV.

The chain employs TRBV19 and TRBJ1-3; weak D call: TRBD1 (5 bases). Deletions cut 7 bases from V and 0 bases from J, with 13 bases between. The germline CDR1 and CDR2 sequences are LNHDA and SQIVND (reference sequence). This CDR3 contains 15 residues. The CDR3, as DNA: TGTGCCAGTATTCCTAGACAGCTCTCTGGAAACACCATATATTTT. Its protein is CASIPRQLSGNTIYF.

The V gene is TRBV30, the J gene TRBJ1-1, with 7 bases matching TRBD1. The germline CDR1 and CDR2 sequences are GTSNPN and SVGIG (reference sequence). This CDR3 is 13 amino acids long. V was pared by 0 bases and J by 10 bases, with 8 bases of the junction left unmatched. The CDR3 sequence: CAWSVWDRGIAFF. As DNA, the CDR3 is TGTGCCTGGAGTGTATGGGACAGAGGGATAGCTTTCTTT.

V gene TRBV6-2 or TRBV6-3 combines with J gene TRBJ2-1, with D perhaps matching TRBD1 (6 bases). Trimming took 3 bases from V and 5 from J, leaving 11 bases between them. CDR3 length: 14 amino acids. The germline V gene has CDR1 MNHEY and CDR2 SVGEGT. CDR3 sequence: CASSYGQPDNEQFF. As DNA, the CDR3 is TGTGCCAGCAGTTATGGACAGCCCGACAATGAGCAGTTCTTC.

The chain combines TRBV3-1 (or the pseudogene TRBV3-2) with TRBJ2-7; 7 nucleotides align to TRBD1. Germline loops: CDR1 LGHDT, CDR2 YNNKEL (reference sequence). The J segment lost 3 bases and the V segment lost 2 bases, leaving 7 bases of the junction unmatched. This CDR3 has 15 amino acids. The CDR3 DNA sequence: TGTGCCAGCAGCCAAACGCCGGGACAGAACTACGAGCAGTACTTC. Protein product: CASSQTPGQNYEQYF.

The V and J genes are TRBV7-2 and TRBJ1-1; D is unclear. The V and J ends lost 6 bases and 0 bases respectively, with 8 bases between them. This CDR3 has 13 amino acids. CDR1 and CDR2 (germline): SGHTA, FQGNSA. CDR3 in DNA: TGTGCCAGCAGACAGAGCTTGAACACTGAAGCTTTCTTT. It is translated as CASRQSLNTEAFF.

The V call is TRBV4-1, the J call TRBJ1-1, with D possibly being TRBD1 (5 bases). This CDR3 contains 13 residues. Germline V CDR1 and CDR2: MGHRA, YSYEKL. Between the trimmed V and J ends, which lost 3 bases and 7 bases, there was a span of 12 bases. The chain's CDR3 is CASSQFWGGEAFF. The CDR3 bases are TGCGCCAGCAGCCAGTTTTGGGGCGGTGAAGCTTTCTTT.

The V gene is TRBV5-1, the J gene TRBJ2-1; 9 bases fit TRBD1. CDR3 size: 17 residues. Per germline, CDR1 SGHRS and CDR2 YFSETQ. The trim removed 4 bases at V and 6 bases at J, leaving 14 bases unmatched. The CDR3 loop reads CASSPMIGQGSRNEQFF. CDR3 bases: TGCGCCAGCAGCCCAATGATCGGACAGGGGAGTCGCAATGAGCAGTTCTTC.

CDR3 residues: CSATARTEAFF. CDR3 nucleotide sequence: TGCAGTGCTACTGCGAGGACTGAAGCTTTCTTT. The chain joins TRBV20-1 to TRBJ1-1, with D unresolved. Germline V gives CDR1 DFQATT, CDR2 SNEGSKA (reference sequence). V was cut by 4 bases and J by 5 bases, with 8 bases left in between. This CDR3 has 11 residues.

This clone was recorded once. V is TRBV6-2 or TRBV6-3 and J is TRBJ2-1, with TRBD2 matching over 9 bases. V was clipped by 0 bases and J by 7 bases; unmatched bases: 4. Germline loops: CDR1 MNHEY, CDR2 SVGEGT. The CDR3 is 15 residues long. CDR3 nucleotides: TGTGCCAGCAGTTACTCGACTAGCGGCCTGAATGAGCAGTTCTTC. Translated, it gives CASSYSTSGLNEQFF.

The chain carries TRBV4-2 and TRBJ2-6, with 7 bases matching TRBD2. The germline gives CDR1 LGHNA, CDR2 YNFKEQ. Trimming at V came to 4 bases and at J to 0 bases, leaving 6 bases not matched to a gene. This CDR3 is 17 amino acids long. The CDR3 here is CASSPAAGDSGANVLTF. In DNA, the CDR3 is TGTGCCAGCAGCCCGGCGGCGGGAGACTCTGGGGCCAACGTCCTGACTTTC.